A single sample is the source of the 12 T cell receptor beta chains below, sequenced in a study of blood T cells in healthy people across ages (dated by TCRdb to the mid-2010s). Library preparation was by 5' RACE. A second PCR of roughly 6 to 11 cycles was run with a J-beta primer mix and a sample-barcoded 5' primer. The public reads were reprocessed in TCRdb via fastp at Q25 and MiXCR, keeping in-frame beta chains. Identical CDR3 protein sequences are pooled into one entry, listed with their most common genes and DNA. For this sample the table gives around 1,800,000 distinct CDR3 sequences, of which approximately 39% were detected only once. The biggest ten clones account for under 30% of the sample. The sample was blood. Receptors were obtained from a human donor in good health.

V usage is TRBV29-1 and J usage is TRBJ2-5, with a weak D call TRBD1 (5 bases). Germline V gene lookup returns CDR1 SQVTM and CDR2 ANQGSEA. This CDR3 has 14 residues. Trimming left V 4 bases short and J 0 bases short, with 12 bases between. The CDR3 spells CSVVVSGNQETQYF. The CDR3 DNA is TGCAGCGTTGTTGTTTCAGGGAACCAAGAGACCCAGTACTTC.

This sequence joins TRBV6-2 or TRBV6-3 and TRBJ2-5; 13 bases align to TRBD2. The CDR3 spans 15 residues. Germline V gene data show CDR1 as MNHEY and CDR2 as SVGEGT. Trimming took 7 bases from V and 4 from J; bases not matched to a gene: 6. This chain's CDR3 is CASKTSGGAAETQYF. The CDR3 nucleotides are TGTGCCAGCAAAACTAGCGGGGGGGCCGCAGAGACCCAGTACTTC.

In DNA form, the CDR3 reads TGTGCCAGCAGCGCTTTGCGGGAGACCCAGTACTTC. This encodes CASSALRETQYF. The chain joins TRBV7-6 to TRBJ2-5, with D hard to call. The CDR3 is made up of 12 amino acids. Per germline, CDR1 SGHVS and CDR2 FNYEAQ. The germline V and J ends were trimmed by 5 bases and 5 bases, with 9 bases remaining between them.

This sequence joins TRBV7-2 and TRBJ2-3; the D is unclear. The CDR3 has 12 residues. Germline CDR1 reads SGHTA; CDR2 reads FQGNSA. V gave up 2 bases and J gave up 14 bases, with 14 bases separating them. CDR3 loop: CASSLSRQATYF. CDR3 coding DNA: TGTGCCAGCAGCTTATCGCGCCAGGCCACGTATTTT.

In its sample, this clonotype was seen a few times. The chain joins TRBV12-3 or TRBV12-4 to TRBJ1-2; 10 bases line up with TRBD1. CDR3 size: 15 residues. V shed 5 bases, J shed 5 bases, and the junction held 8 bases outside the gene matches. The CDR3 sequence: CASSLGQGVPYGYTF. The CDR3 region has the DNA TGTGCCAGCAGTCTAGGACAGGGGGTTCCGTATGGCTACACCTTC.

The chain is built from TRBV20-1 and TRBJ2-1; TRBD2 agrees at 16 bases. After removal of 6 bases from V and 8 bases from J, the junction contained 10 bases not matched to a gene. The length of the CDR3 is 16 residues. Per germline, CDR1 DFQATT and CDR2 SNEGSKA (reference sequence). The CDR3 spells CSAAGTSGRADDEQFF. The CDR3 nucleotides read TGCAGTGCCGCGGGGACTAGCGGGAGGGCTGACGATGAGCAGTTCTTC.

This rearrangement joins TRBV5-1 to TRBJ2-4; possible D gene TRBD2, 6 bases. The CDR3 has 14 amino acids. Per the germline V gene, CDR1 is SGHRS and CDR2 is YFSETQ. Trimming took 2 bases from V and 7 from J, leaving 13 bases between them. The CDR3 sequence: CASSFGGERNIQYF. CDR3 coding DNA: TGCGCCAGCAGCTTTGGCGGGGAAAGGAACATTCAGTACTTC.

The chain joins TRBV7-9 to TRBJ1-6; a possible D gene is TRBD1 (6 bases). The CDR3 contains 16 residues. In germline, CDR1 is SEHNR, CDR2 FQNEAQ (reference sequence). Trimming cost V 2 bases and J 10 bases, with 18 bases left between them. The CDR3 loop is CASSLQSGTWTSPLHF. The CDR3 region has the DNA TGTGCCAGCAGCTTACAGTCAGGGACATGGACGTCACCCCTCCACTTT.

The gene calls are TRBV6-6 and TRBJ1-2; TRBD1 matches at 12 bases. The germline V gene encodes CDR1 MNHNY and CDR2 SVGAGI (reference sequence). CDR3 length: 16 amino acids. With V trimmed by 3 bases and J by 10 bases, 12 bases remained unmatched. As DNA, the CDR3 is TGTGCCAGCAGTTATCTCCGGGACAGGGGGCGTCTAATCTACACCTTC. Protein product: CASSYLRDRGRLIYTF.

The genes are TRBV20-1 and TRBJ2-3; D gene ambiguous. This CDR3 contains 14 residues. CDR1 and CDR2 from the germline V gene are DFQATT and SNEGSKA (reference sequence). V was pared by 2 bases and J by 3 bases, with 12 bases between. This CDR3 is CSARPASETDTQYF. In DNA, the CDR3 is TGCAGTGCTAGACCGGCCAGTGAGACAGATACGCAGTATTTT.

The gene calls are TRBV9 and TRBJ2-6, with D unresolved. Trimming removed 1 base from V and 0 bases from J, with 20 bases in between. Per germline, CDR1 SGDLS and CDR2 YYNGEE. CDR3 length: 20 residues. Here the CDR3 reads CASSVPRTTTKGSGANVLTF. The CDR3 coding sequence is TGTGCCAGCAGCGTACCCCGAACGACCACTAAGGGCTCTGGGGCCAACGTCCTGACTTTC.

This clonotype came up a few times. This sequence joins TRBV10-3 and TRBJ2-1; D is possibly TRBD1 or TRBD2 (5 bases each). The germline V gene has CDR1 ENHRY and CDR2 SYGVKD. This CDR3 spans 12 amino acids. Trimming took off 7 bases at V and 5 bases at J, with 9 bases between the two ends. The CDR3 bases are TGTGCCATCATTGGGACCGACAATGAGCAGTTCTTC. Its protein is CAIIGTDNEQFF.